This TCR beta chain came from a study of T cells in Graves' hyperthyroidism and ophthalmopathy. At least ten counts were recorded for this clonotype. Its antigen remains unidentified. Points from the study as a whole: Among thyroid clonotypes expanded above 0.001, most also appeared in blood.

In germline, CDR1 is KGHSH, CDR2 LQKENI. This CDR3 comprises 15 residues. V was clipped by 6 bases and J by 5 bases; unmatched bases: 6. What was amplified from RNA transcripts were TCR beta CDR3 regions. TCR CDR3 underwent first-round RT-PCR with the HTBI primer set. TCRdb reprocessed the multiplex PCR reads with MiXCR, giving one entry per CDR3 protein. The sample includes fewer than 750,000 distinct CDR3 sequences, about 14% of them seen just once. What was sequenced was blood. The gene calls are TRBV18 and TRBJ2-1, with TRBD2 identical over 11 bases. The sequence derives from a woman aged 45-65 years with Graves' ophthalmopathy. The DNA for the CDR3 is TGTGCCAGCTCCCAACTAGCGGGAGAGAACAATGAGCAGTTCTTC. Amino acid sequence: CASSQLAGENNEQFF.